This T cell receptor beta chain was recorded in a study of regulatory T cells in long-lasting Graves disease (dated by TCRdb to the early 2020s). Looking at the study overall: Persistent Graves' disease was defined as antithyroid drug treatment for over 5 years with persistently positive TSH receptor autoantibodies. Persistent Graves' disease patients were compared with newly diagnosed Graves' disease patients by peripheral blood TCR sequencing and RNA sequencing. The study took place in China and was registered as a clinical trial. A total of around 35 samples underwent TCR sequencing, from 13 patients with persistent Graves' disease and roughly 20 patients with newly diagnosed Graves' disease. Antithyroid drugs had been taken for approximately 10 years on average by persistent Graves' disease patients in the clinical cohort. General conclusions and limits of the study: Only the TCR beta chain was sequenced and analyzed. Preferential use of TRBV28, TRBJ1-2 and TRBJ2-5 was observed in persistent disease, whereas TRBV20-1 and TRBJ2-1 were favored in newly diagnosed disease. The authors noted that the small sample size was a limitation that may lower accuracy. Only peripheral blood was studied, because thyroid tissue, the primary lesion, was inaccessible. A larger number of public clonotypes was shared among persistent patients (fewer than 3,000) than among newly diagnosed patients (roughly 930). Compared with newly diagnosed patients, patients with persistent Graves' disease had lower TCR Shannon entropy and fewer highly expanded clones, which suggests clonal expansion.

The time point label corresponds to: persistent/refractory GD, antithyroid drugs over 5 years with positive TRAb. For both TCR sequencing and RNA sequencing, RNA was extracted from PBMCs in TRIzol. The diagnosis of Graves' disease followed American Thyroid Association guidelines. Patients for the study were recruited at an endocrinology department in Xi'an, China. Each patient gave 9 to 10 milliliters of peripheral blood, collected in an EDTA anticoagulant tube. Ficoll Paque Plus density gradient separation was used to isolate PBMCs, and no additional T cell sorting was done. An Agilent 2100 Bioanalyzer and agarose gel were used to assess RNA quality, and a NanoDrop 2000 was used to measure RNA concentration. The receptor library was made with multiplex PCR. TCRdb names Illumina HiSeq 4000 as the instrument used. TCR beta libraries were built with iRepertoire HTBI primers and Arm-PCR amplification of CDR3 regions. PCR products were gel purified before sequencing. For the original study's pipeline: A total of around 66 TRBV and 14 TRBJ segments were identified across samples and were used for gene usage analysis of CDR3 amino acid clonotypes. Filtered high-quality paired reads were merged into contigs using COPE and FqMerger. BLAST was used to align contigs to IMGT TRBV, TRBD and TRBJ reference genes, and CDR3 was defined according to IMGT. Highly expanded clones were defined as clonotypes with a frequency above 0.1%. Shannon entropy was used to measure repertoire diversity, and the Gini coefficient was used to measure V-J evenness. Clonotypes shared by more than one individual were considered public. TCRdb trimmed the raw reads at Q25, called clones with MiXCR and kept productive beta chains. Entries are consolidated by CDR3 protein sequence, retaining the most common genes and DNA. What appears here as the V and J calls and clone size reflects TCRdb's work, not the paper's. Here the sample has some 420,000 distinct CDR3 sequences; less than 25% occur a single time. The ten largest clonotypes hold approximately 14% of the sample.

Including the terminal cysteine and phenylalanine, the CDR3 comprises 16 residues. Only CDR3 DNA is held: 48 bases, read in frame from base 1. In the germline V gene, CDR1 corresponds to SGDLS and CDR2 to YYNGEE. Clipping removes 2 bases from V and 6 bases from J, with 5 as the unmatched junction base count. This clonotype appeared once. It has no known antigen specificity. There are no base qualities to consult, and no much larger clone falls within one base. A lone read is weak support. This sequence uses TRBV9 and TRBJ2-2, and TRBD1 aligns with 12 junction nucleotides. The specimen comprised peripheral blood mononuclear cells (PBMCs), sampled when the disease was refractory, from a patient treated with antithyroid drugs. This receptor was taken from a female donor with Graves disease. The DNA sequence is given as TGTGCCAGCAGCGTCCAGGGACAGGGGGCATCCGGGGAGCTGTTTTTT. Its coded protein is CASSVQGQGASGELFF.